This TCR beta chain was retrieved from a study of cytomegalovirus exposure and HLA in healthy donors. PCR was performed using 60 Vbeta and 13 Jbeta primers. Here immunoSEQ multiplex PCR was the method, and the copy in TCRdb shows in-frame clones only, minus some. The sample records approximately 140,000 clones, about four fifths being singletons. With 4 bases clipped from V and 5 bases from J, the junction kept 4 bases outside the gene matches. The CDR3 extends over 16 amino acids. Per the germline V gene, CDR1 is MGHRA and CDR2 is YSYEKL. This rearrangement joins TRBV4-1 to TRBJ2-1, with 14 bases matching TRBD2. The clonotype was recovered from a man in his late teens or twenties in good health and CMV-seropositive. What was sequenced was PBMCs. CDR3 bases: TGCGCCAGCAGCCCTCTGGGACTAGCGGGAGACAATGAGCAGTTCTTC. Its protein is CASSPLGLAGDNEQFF.